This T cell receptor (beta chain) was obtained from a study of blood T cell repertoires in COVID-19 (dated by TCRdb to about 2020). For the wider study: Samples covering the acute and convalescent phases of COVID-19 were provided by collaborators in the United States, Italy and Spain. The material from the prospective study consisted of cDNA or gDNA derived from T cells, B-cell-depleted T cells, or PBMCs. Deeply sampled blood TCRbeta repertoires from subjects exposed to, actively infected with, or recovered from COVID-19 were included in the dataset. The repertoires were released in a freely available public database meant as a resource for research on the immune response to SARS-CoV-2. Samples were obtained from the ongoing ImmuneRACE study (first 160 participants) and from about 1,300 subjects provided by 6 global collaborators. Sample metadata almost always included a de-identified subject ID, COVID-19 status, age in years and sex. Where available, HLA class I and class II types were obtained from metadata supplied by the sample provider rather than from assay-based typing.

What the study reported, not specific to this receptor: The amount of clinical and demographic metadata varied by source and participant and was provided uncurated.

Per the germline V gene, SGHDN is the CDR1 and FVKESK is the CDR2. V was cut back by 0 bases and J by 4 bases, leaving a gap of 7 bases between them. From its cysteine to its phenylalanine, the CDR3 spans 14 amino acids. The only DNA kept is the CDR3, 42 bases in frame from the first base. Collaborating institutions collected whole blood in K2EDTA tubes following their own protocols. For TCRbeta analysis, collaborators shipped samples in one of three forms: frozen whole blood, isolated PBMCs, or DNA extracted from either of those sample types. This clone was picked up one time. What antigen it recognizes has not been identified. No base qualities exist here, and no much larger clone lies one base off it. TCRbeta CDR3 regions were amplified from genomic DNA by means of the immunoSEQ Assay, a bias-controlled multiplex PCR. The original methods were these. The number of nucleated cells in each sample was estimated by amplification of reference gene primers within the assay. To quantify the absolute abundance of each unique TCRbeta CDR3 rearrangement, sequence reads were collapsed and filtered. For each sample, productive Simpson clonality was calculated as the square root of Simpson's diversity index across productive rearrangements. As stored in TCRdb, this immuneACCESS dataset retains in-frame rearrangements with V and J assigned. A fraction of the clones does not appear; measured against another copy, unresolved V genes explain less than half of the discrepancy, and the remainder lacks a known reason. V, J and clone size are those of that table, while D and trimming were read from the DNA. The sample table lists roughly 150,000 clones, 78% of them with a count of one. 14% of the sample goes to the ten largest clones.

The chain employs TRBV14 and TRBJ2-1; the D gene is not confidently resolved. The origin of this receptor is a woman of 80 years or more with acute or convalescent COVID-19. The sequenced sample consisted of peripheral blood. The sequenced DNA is TGTGCCAGCAGCCAAGAGTTACGGTACAATGAGCAGTTCTTC. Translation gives CASSQELRYNEQFF. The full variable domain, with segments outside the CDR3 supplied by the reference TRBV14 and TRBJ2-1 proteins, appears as EAGVTQFPSHSVIEKGQTVTLRCDPISGHDNLYWYRRVMGKEIKFLLHFVKESKQDESGMPNNRFLAERTGGTYSTLKVQPAELEDSGVYFCASSQELRYNEQFFGPGTRLTVL.